The entry below gives a single TCR beta chain sequence along with its context. The antigen remains unidentified. This sample was taken from a study of breast tumors, draining lymph nodes, adjacent tissues. Overall study results and limits: Tumor TCR diversity was below lymph nodes but above nontumor tissue. Data fit most tumor T cells coming from lymph node, expanding in tumor.

TCRdb analysed the multiplex PCR reads with MiXCR anew, one entry per CDR3 protein. The sample yields about 140,000 distinct CDR3 sequences, approximately 20% seen once. The V gene lost 2 bases and the J gene lost 3 bases, with 7 bases spanning the gap. The CDR3 covers 12 residues. The germline CDR1 and CDR2 sequences are DFQATT and SNEGSKA (reference sequence). Breast cancer patients provided tissue from their axillary draining lymph nodes. Sequenced input: axillary lymph node tissue. V gene TRBV20-1 combines with J gene TRBJ1-2, with a tentative D call TRBD1 (5 bases). This sequence was found in a female donor with breast cancer. Some clones in this sample may be carry-over from other donors' samples. The CDR3 sequence is CSARRGDYGYTF. As DNA, the CDR3 is TGCAGTGCTAGAAGGGGCGACTATGGCTACACCTTC.